The 11 T cell receptor beta chains listed next were all sequenced from one sample in a study of blood T cell repertoires in COVID-19. Data came from immunoSEQ multiplex PCR; TCRdb stores just in-frame clones and leaves some out. The data show around 100,000 clones, roughly 80% seen once. The sample was peripheral blood. These receptors all come from a woman of 80 years or more with active or convalescent COVID-19.

The rearrangement links TRBV3-1 (or the pseudogene TRBV3-2) to TRBJ2-2; D is uncertain. The CDR3 runs 15 residues. CDR1 LGHDT and CDR2 YNNKEL come from the germline V gene (reference sequence). Trimming cost V 1 base and J 10 bases, with 16 bases left between them. The CDR3 DNA sequence: TGTGCCAGCAGCCAAGTAGACTCCATTGGCAAGGAGCTGTTTTTT. This encodes CASSQVDSIGKELFF.

J is TRBJ1-1 and V is TRBV6-4, with 8 bases fitting TRBD1. The CDR3 has 16 residues. Germline lookup yields CDR1 MRHNA and CDR2 SNTAGT. V shed 2 bases, J shed 0 bases, and the junction held 5 bases outside the gene matches. This CDR3 is CASSDGQGILNTEAFF. CDR3 sequence (DNA): TGTGCCAGCAGTGACGGACAGGGCATTTTGAACACTGAAGCTTTCTTT.

The chain carries TRBV10-1 and TRBJ2-7; D is possibly TRBD1 (6 bases). Germline CDR1 reads WNHNN; CDR2 reads SYGVQD (reference sequence). The V gene lost 0 bases and the J gene lost 0 bases, with 15 bases spanning the gap. The CDR3 is made up of 17 amino acids. CDR3 region: CASSESGPTGPSYEQYF. The CDR3 bases are TGCGCCAGCAGTGAGTCGGGACCGACAGGCCCCTCCTACGAGCAGTACTTC.

The sample holds a few counts of this clone. The chain recombines TRBV7-8 with TRBJ2-3, with a tentative D call TRBD1 (6 bases). This CDR3 is built from 14 residues. V was shortened by 4 bases and J by 2 bases, with 10 bases between the two germline ends. Looked up from germline, CDR1 is SGHVS and CDR2 is FQNEAQ. CDR3 region: CASSSRGNTDTQYF. The CDR3 coding sequence is TGTGCCAGCAGCTCGAGGGGGAACACAGATACGCAGTATTTT.

The chain employs TRBV29-1 and TRBJ1-5; 8 bases align to TRBD1. Germline CDR1 is SQVTM and CDR2 is ANQGSEA. With V trimmed by 6 bases and J by 7 bases, 11 bases remained unmatched. There are 14 residues in the CDR3. CDR3 amino acids: CSVADRGRGQPQHF. DNA for the CDR3: TGCAGCGTCGCCGACAGGGGACGGGGACAGCCCCAGCATTTT.

This sequence joins TRBV20-1 and TRBJ2-5; 11 nucleotides agree with TRBD2. The CDR3 is 20 amino acids. Germline CDR1 is DFQATT and CDR2 is SNEGSKA (reference sequence). Trimming removed 3 bases from V and 4 bases from J; junction bases left unmatched: 22. DNA of the CDR3: TGCAGTGCTAGTGGTCGGCGGCGGGAACTTCCTAGCGGGAGGAGAGAGACCCAGTACTTC. Amino acid sequence: CSASGRRRELPSGRRETQYF.

The chain employs TRBV5-5 and TRBJ1-2, with D possibly matching TRBD1 (6 bases). The length of the CDR3 is 14 residues. Between the trimmed V and J ends, which lost 1 base and 6 bases, there was a span of 13 bases. Per the germline V gene, CDR1 is SGHKS and CDR2 is YYEKEE (reference sequence). CDR3: CASSLMAGVDGYTF. The CDR3 nucleotides are TGTGCCAGCAGCTTGATGGCAGGGGTCGATGGCTACACCTTC.

CDR3 in amino acids: CASSYRGGSTDTQYF. The CDR3 DNA is TGTGCCAGCAGTTACCGCGGCGGAAGCACAGATACGCAGTATTTT. The gene calls are TRBV6-2 or TRBV6-3 and TRBJ2-3, with D hard to call. The germline V and J ends were trimmed by 2 bases and 0 bases, with 9 bases remaining between them. CDR3 length: 15 amino acids. Germline V lookup: CDR1 MNHEY, CDR2 SVGEGT.

V usage is TRBV7-9 and J usage is TRBJ2-7; 7 bases line up with TRBD1. With 5 bases clipped from V and 2 bases from J, the junction kept 12 bases outside the gene matches. The germline V gene encodes CDR1 SEHNR and CDR2 FQNEAQ (reference sequence). The CDR3 has 16 amino acids. The chain's CDR3 is CASSLYTGTATYEQYF. The CDR3 bases are TGTGCCAGCAGCCTATATACCGGGACAGCAACCTACGAGCAGTACTTC.

This clone was counted between two and nine times. The J gene is TRBJ1-5, the V gene TRBV18, with D possibly being TRBD1 (6 bases). V lost 6 bases and J 4 bases, leaving 13 bases between the germline ends. The germline gives CDR1 KGHSH, CDR2 LQKENI. This CDR3 comprises 14 residues. In DNA form, the CDR3 reads TGTGCCAGCTCGGAGACAGGTGGGAATCAGCCCCAGCATTTT. Amino acids: CASSETGGNQPQHF.

The gene calls are TRBV7-2 and TRBJ1-5; possible D gene TRBD1, 5 bases. The germline V gene has CDR1 SGHTA and CDR2 FQGNSA. The ends were cut back, 0 bases at V and 0 bases at J, with 12 bases in the middle. This CDR3 contains 17 residues. CDR3 residues: CASSLAGGPLSNQPQHF. The CDR3 DNA sequence: TGTGCCAGCAGCTTAGCGGGGGGACCCCTTAGCAATCAGCCCCAGCATTTT.